This T cell receptor (beta chain) emerged from a study of CD8+ T cells in alopecia areata (dated by TCRdb to about 2018). For context, the study as a whole: The treated patients, all with moderate-to-severe alopecia areata, were enrolled in an open-label pilot trial of oral tofacitinib given at 5 to 10 mg twice daily. Patients stayed on tofacitinib for 6 to 18 months and then had 6 months of follow-up off drug so that delayed response and recurrence could be assessed. In treated patients, disease severity was measured using the SALT score, which gives the percentage of scalp surface area affected. High-throughput TCRbeta sequencing was used to examine T cell clonal expansion in alopecia areata in both the C3H/HeJ mouse model and human patients. In humans, TCRbeta sequencing was performed on scalp tissue and on sorted CD4+ and CD8+ peripheral blood T cells from healthy controls and from patients with patchy or totalis/universalis alopecia areata. Tofacitinib-treated patients had biopsies at baseline and at 4 and 24 weeks of treatment, with a later scalp biopsy in several patients. Clonality in the scalp was compared among normal scalp (n=4), patchy alopecia areata scalp (n=8), and alopecia totalis/universalis scalp (n=8). RNA was obtained with the PAXgene miRNA kit for fixed scalp, the miRNeasy kit for PBMCs, and the RNeasy kit for mouse skin. immunoSEQ multiplex PCR using 35 Vbeta forward primers and 13 Jbeta reverse primers was used to amplify TCRbeta CDR3 regions.

On the study overall, not on this receptor specifically: Resident alphabeta T cells in normal human skin are also sequenced, complicating scalp TCR repertoire analysis, unlike mouse skin dominated by gammadelta T cells. Compared with normal scalp, lesional scalp, particularly in alopecia totalis/universalis, had higher clonality and more expanded CD8+ clones, which suggests antigenic drive. Scalp clonality and the number of expanded CD8+ clones among the top 100 scalp clones were significantly decreased by tofacitinib. Many expanded lesional clones persisted in scalp and blood during tofacitinib treatment, which may partly explain relapse after stopping treatment. Because the treated cohort was small and included a single nonresponder, larger studies are needed to assess links between baseline CD8+ expansion and response. Shared TCR sequences between patients were less evident than in mice, which may be partly attributable to HLA diversity in the patient population.

The library was obtained by the immunoSEQ multiplex PCR assay. To provide template for TCR sequencing, every sample had RNA extracted and reverse transcribed into cDNA. SuperScript III was used for first-strand cDNA synthesis, primed with a 2:1 mix of oligo-dT and random hexamers. A synthetic immune receptor repertoire was used to measure amplification bias, and any remaining bias was corrected computationally. In the paper's pipeline: Raw reads were preprocessed to remove errors, and CDR3 was defined according to IMGT conventions as the region from the conserved cysteine to phenylalanine. Clonality was calculated as 1 minus Shannon entropy normalized by log2 of the number of productive unique TCRs. Scalp TCRbeta sequences were cross-referenced with sorted blood CD4 and CD8 repertoires so that the CD4 or CD8 identity of scalp clones could be inferred. TCRdb stores this immuneACCESS table with in-frame sequences only. Part of the clones is absent; in the studies checked, under half of the shortfall reflects unresolved V genes, and no reason is known for the rest. Clonal size and the V and J genes are those of that table, whereas D and trimming came from the DNA. Present in this sample are some 100,000 clones, 44% of which were seen just once. The ten largest clonotypes hold roughly 18% of the sample.

Concerning this clone itself: Its antigen remains undetermined. One base away there is no much larger clone; base qualities are not given.

The CDR3 holds 15 amino acids from the cysteine to the phenylalanine. The only DNA kept is the CDR3, 45 bases in frame from the first base. The germline V gene (reference sequence) yields GTSNPN for CDR1 and SVGIG for CDR2. Trimming removed 8 bases from V and 4 bases from J, leaving 21 bases between the germline ends. According to the study, the label for this sample's time point signals: 24 weeks on oral tofacitinib. Explained via the paper, the treatment or condition label denotes: oral pan-JAK inhibitor, 5-10 mg twice daily. Lesional scalp punch biopsies and peripheral blood were obtained from alopecia areata patients. PBMCs were isolated by density centrifugation and stained for CD3, CD4 and CD8, after which CD4+ and CD8+ T cells were sorted on a FACSAria.

The receptor was derived from a human donor with alopecia areata. Rearrangement joined TRBV30 to TRBJ2-1, with the D gene possibly TRBD1 or TRBD2, each one fitting 5 bases. The material sequenced was CD8+ T cells sorted from blood, taken at week 24, from a patient treated with tofacitinib. Read as DNA, the sequence is TGTGCCAGGGACCCAGGGAGTAGGGGATACAATGAGCAGTTCTTC. The encoded protein is CARDPGSRGYNEQFF.